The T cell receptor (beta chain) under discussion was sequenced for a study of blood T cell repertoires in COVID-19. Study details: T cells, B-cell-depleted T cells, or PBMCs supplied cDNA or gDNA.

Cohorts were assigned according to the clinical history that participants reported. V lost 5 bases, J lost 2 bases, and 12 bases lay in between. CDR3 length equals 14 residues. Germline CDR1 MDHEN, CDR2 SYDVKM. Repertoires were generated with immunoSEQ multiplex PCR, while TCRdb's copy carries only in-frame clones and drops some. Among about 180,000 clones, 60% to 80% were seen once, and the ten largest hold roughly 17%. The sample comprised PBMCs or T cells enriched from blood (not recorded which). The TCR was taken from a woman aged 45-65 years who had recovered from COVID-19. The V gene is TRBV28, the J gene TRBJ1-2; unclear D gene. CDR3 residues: CASSTTVFNYGYTF. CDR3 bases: TGTGCCAGCAGTACCACAGTATTCAACTATGGCTACACCTTC.